The subject of this entry is one TCR beta chain. Its cognate antigen is unknown. The V end was cut by 5 bases, the J end by 0 bases, with 13 bases between. Germline assignment: CDR1 SGHTA and CDR2 FQGNSA. The CDR3 runs to 15 residues. Since all of the isolated RNA was reverse transcribed, expressed TCRB transcripts were what got sequenced. Produced via immunoSEQ multiplex PCR; TCRdb's table is partial and in-frame only. The data hold about 300,000 clones, with about 8% observed a single time. This sample was included in a study of beta chain features in type 1 diabetes. Study findings and constraints: A possible short-template PCR bias applies equally to patients and controls. Researchers reported that naive, central memory and Treg TCRB repertoires appeared more similar in patients than in healthy donors. Cells that show high TCR expression could be over-represented by cDNA sequencing.

One heparinised draw, averaging around 120 mL, was taken per donor. This clonotype was obtained from a woman under 30 in good health. Sample: central memory CD4+ T cells from blood. The chain uses TRBV7-2 and TRBJ1-1, with D unresolved. This chain's CDR3 is CASSTLASMNTEAFF. The CDR3 region has the DNA TGTGCCAGCAGCACCCTCGCCAGTATGAACACTGAAGCTTTCTTT.